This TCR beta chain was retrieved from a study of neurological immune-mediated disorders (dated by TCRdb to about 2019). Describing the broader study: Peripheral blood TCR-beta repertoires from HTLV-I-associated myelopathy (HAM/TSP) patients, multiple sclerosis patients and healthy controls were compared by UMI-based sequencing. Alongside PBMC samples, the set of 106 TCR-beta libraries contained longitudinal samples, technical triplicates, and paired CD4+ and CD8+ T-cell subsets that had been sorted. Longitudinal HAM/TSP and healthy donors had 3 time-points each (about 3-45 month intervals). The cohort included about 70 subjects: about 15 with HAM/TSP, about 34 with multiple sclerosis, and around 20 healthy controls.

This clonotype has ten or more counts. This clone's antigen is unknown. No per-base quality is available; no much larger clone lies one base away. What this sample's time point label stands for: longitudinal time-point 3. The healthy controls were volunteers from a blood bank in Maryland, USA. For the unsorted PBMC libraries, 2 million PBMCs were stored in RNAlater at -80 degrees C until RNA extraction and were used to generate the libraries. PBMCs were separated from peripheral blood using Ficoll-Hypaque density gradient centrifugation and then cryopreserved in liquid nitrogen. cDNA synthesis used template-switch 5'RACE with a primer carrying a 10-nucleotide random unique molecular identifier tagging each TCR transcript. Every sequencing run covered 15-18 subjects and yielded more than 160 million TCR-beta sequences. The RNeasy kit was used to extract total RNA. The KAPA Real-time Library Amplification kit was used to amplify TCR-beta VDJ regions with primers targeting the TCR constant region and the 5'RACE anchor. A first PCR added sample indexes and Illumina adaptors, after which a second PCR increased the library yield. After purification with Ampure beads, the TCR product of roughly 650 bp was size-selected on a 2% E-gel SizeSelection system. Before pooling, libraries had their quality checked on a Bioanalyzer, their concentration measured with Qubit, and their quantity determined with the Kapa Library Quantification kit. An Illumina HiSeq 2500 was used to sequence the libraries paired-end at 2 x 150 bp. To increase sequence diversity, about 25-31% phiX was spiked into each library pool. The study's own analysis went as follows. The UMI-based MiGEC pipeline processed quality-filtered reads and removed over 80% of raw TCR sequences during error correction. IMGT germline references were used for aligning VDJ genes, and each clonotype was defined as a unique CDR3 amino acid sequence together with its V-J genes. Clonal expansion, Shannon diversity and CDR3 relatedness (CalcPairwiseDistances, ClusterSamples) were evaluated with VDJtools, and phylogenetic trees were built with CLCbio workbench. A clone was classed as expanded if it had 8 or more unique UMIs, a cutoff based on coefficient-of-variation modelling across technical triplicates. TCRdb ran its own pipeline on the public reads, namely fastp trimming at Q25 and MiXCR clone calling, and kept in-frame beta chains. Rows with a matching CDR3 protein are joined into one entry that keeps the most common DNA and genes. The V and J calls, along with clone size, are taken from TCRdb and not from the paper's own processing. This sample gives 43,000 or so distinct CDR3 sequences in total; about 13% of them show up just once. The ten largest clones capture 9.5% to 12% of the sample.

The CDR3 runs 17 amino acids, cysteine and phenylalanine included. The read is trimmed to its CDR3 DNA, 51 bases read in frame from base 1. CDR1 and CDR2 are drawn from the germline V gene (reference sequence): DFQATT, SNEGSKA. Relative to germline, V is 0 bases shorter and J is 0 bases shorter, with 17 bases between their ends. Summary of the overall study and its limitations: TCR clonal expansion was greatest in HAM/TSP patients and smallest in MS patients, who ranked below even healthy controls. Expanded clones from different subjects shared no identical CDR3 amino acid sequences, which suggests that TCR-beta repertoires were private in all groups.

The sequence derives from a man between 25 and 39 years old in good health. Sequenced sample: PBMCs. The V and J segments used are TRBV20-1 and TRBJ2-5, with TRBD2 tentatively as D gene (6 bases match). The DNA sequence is TGCAGTGCTAGAGATTATGGTAGCGGATCCTACCAAGAGACCCAGTACTTC. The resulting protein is CSARDYGSGSYQETQYF.